This TCR beta chain was identified during a study of long-term antiretroviral therapy in people with HIV. General study points: Those clones which expanded before ART made up the dominant part of the repertoire at all time points. Relative to transplant donor controls, diversity remained lower despite increasing after ART.

About this clone itself: Its antigen is unidentified.

CDR1 PRHDT and CDR2 FYEKMQ come from the germline V gene (reference sequence). The germline V and J ends were trimmed by 2 bases and 2 bases, with 13 bases remaining between them. The CDR3 is 15 residues long. Running of the v3.0 immunoSEQ assay took place at survey level. Each sample had sequencing targeting roughly 40,000-50,000 T-cell genomes. Some clones are missing from TCRdb's copy, which holds only in-frame ones; the method was immunoSEQ multiplex PCR. The sample comprises 30,000 or so clones, around 85% of which are singletons, and roughly 3.8% rests with the top ten. Until DNA extraction, the samples held between 1-10 million cryopreserved PBMC.

The chain carries TRBV13 and TRBJ2-7; D possibly corresponds to TRBD2 (6 bases). This receptor was identified in a man aged 18 to 30 with HIV. This specimen was unsorted PBMCs, taken 0.8 years before starting antiretroviral therapy. The CDR3 reads CASSLSAGEAYEQYF. For the CDR3, the DNA is TGTGCCAGCAGCTTATCAGCGGGTGAAGCCTACGAGCAGTACTTC.